This TCR beta chain stems from a study of T cells after yellow fever vaccination. The overall study: For low cell numbers, libraries were made with SMART-Seq v4 Ultra Low Input.

This clonotype was seen once. In TCRdb, the 5' RACE reads were re-called with MiXCR into one record per CDR3 protein. The sample lists approximately 350,000 distinct CDR3 sequences, approximately 10% occurring once. CDR1 is SQVTM, CDR2 ANQGSEA, per germline. The CDR3 runs to 13 residues. Trimming removed 4 bases from V and 4 bases from J, with 12 bases in between. The starting material was PBMCs, obtained on the day of the first yellow fever vaccination. J is TRBJ2-3 and V is TRBV29-1; the D is unclear. This TCR came from a young man who received the YFV17D yellow fever vaccine. CDR3 in amino acids: CSVARLEADTQYF. CDR3 coding DNA: TGCAGCGTTGCCAGGCTAGAAGCAGATACGCAGTATTTT.